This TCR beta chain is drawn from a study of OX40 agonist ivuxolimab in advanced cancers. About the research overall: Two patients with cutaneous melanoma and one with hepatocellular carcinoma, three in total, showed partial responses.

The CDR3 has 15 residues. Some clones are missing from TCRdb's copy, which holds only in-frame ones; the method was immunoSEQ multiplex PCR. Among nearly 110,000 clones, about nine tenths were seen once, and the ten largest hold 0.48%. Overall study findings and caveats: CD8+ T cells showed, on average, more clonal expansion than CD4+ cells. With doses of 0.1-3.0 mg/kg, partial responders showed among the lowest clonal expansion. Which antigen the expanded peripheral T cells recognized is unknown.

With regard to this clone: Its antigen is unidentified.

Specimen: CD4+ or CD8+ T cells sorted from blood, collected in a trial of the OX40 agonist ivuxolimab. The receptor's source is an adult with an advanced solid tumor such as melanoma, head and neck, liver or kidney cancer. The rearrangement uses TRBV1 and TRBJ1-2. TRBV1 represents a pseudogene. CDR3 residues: CTSSQDWPEPLGYTF. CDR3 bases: TGCACCAGCAGCCAAGATTGGCCGGAACCCTTAGGCTACACCTTC.